This TCR beta chain was captured in a study of control samples from healthy donors and cancer patients. V was clipped by 3 bases and J by 6 bases; unmatched bases: 11. The CDR3 has 16 residues. The germline CDR1 and CDR2 sequences are KGHSH and LQKENI. Sequenced by immunoSEQ multiplex PCR; TCRdb stores in-frame clones only, minus some. Here the sample spans roughly 95,000 clones, roughly 88% being singletons. The chain employs TRBV18 and TRBJ2-3, with 8 positions matching TRBD1. Sequenced sample: blood. This TCR was recovered from a man younger than 40 in good health. CDR3 loop: CASSPLSGQVEDTQYF. Written as DNA, the CDR3 is TGTGCCAGCTCACCTCTTTCGGGACAGGTTGAGGATACGCAGTATTTT.